This entry is about one TCR beta chain. This clone was counted once. The clone's antigen remains unknown. One base away there is no much larger clone; base qualities are not given. At the junction V is shortened by 4 bases and J by 11 bases, with 11 bases in between. Taken from cysteine to phenylalanine, the CDR3 has 11 residues. Solely the CDR3 DNA is kept, with 33 bases framed from the first base. The CDR1 and CDR2 encoded by the germline V gene are KGHSH and LQKENI. This sample was taken from a study of shared clonotypes between healthy human individuals (dated by TCRdb to the early 2020s). For context, the study as a whole: The cohort included three men and a couple of women between 18 and 49 years of age. Per donor, three plates each were used for CD4 naive and CD4 memory, two for CD8 naive, and one for CD8 memory. To estimate repertoire size and how much clonotype sharing occurs between individuals, the study deeply sequenced the blood TCR repertoires of several healthy adults. To increase sequencing depth and limit assay-specific biases, different laboratories used diverse techniques to prepare libraries and sequence TCR repertoires. Between about 0.85 and 10 billion PBMCs per donor were obtained by leukapheresis.

The donors were healthy, HIV-negative adults with no recently reported acute infections or vaccinations. Every donor was a Caucasian adult residing in Nashville, Tennessee, USA. CD4+ T cells were enriched by magnetic negative selection; naive cells were then positively selected on CD45RA, and the negative fraction formed the memory subset. After blood collection by leukapheresis, PBMCs were isolated using Ficoll-Histopaque density gradient centrifugation and then cryopreserved in the vapor phase of liquid nitrogen. Analytical flow cytometry was used to check the purity and quantity of every magnetically sorted T cell population. Genomic DNA was isolated from each sorted fraction and quantified by UV absorbance on a Nanodrop 2000c. TCR CDR3 regions were amplified from genomic DNA by multiplex PCR using the deep immunoSEQ assay. For each cell subset, the extracted genomic DNA was distributed evenly across all wells of several immunoSEQ 96-well plates, and each plate served as one replicate. For sorted subsets, about 210 ng of genomic DNA, equivalent to around 30,000 T cell genomes, went into each replicate PCR. Purified libraries were quantified with a Qubit 3.0 fluorometer, sized on a Bioanalyzer 2100, and re-quantified with the KAPA Library Quantification kit. Every immunoSEQ 96-well plate was sequenced on a separate single-read 150-cycle Illumina NextSeq 550 flow cell. The source study handled its data this way. Because the immunoSEQ output held only junctional sequences and lacked quality scores, the filtering could not match the filtering applied to full-length reads. Sequences were annotated with PyIR, a Python wrapper for IgBLAST v1.9, and V/J genes and CDR3 were assigned using IMGT germline references. Any read was removed if the V/J assignment was weak (E-value above 1e-6), the CDR3 was missing, or the read contained stop codons, out-of-frame junctions, or ambiguous translated residues. V3J clonotypes were defined as sequences sharing the same inferred V gene, J gene, and CDR3 amino acid sequence. Percentage overlap between repertoires was computed as shared unique clonotypes divided by the size of the smaller repertoire. RTK rarefaction, the Chao1 estimator, and Recon v2.1 estimates of unobserved clonotypes were used to assess repertoire richness. For all TCRbeta clonotypes obtained by the gDNA method from a handful of donors, generation probabilities were computed with OLGA. TCRdb took over this immuneACCESS table, retaining in-frame rearrangements with V and J assigned. Such tables are incomplete; in checked studies, under half of the missing clones stem from an unresolved V gene, and the remainder is unexplained. The D gene and trimming were derived from the DNA, and the V and J assignments and clone size from that table. This sample holds roughly 700,000 clones; around 67% were observed only once. The top ten clonotypes cover over 1.5% of the sample.

Findings and caveats that apply to the study as a whole: Only blood was sampled, and tissue TCR repertoires likely differ from those in blood. Clonotypes shared by all four sorted-subset donors showed higher generation probabilities than non-shared clonotypes. Because the study included only a small number of donors, the genetic and exposure-history diversity represented was limited. Naive subsets generally had larger estimated clonotype richness than memory subsets did. Based on pairwise subsampling, the degree of clonotype sharing among donors was expected to be affected by sequencing depth. Incomplete sequencing was indicated by rarefaction of sorted-subset datasets, despite the large sequencing depth. When several donors were compared, the shared fraction of clonotypes was 5% to 6.5% for naive CD4, more than 3% for naive CD8, 2% to 2.5% for memory CD4, and under 0.5% for memory CD8.

Material: memory CD4+ T cells sorted from blood. The cell subset or site tag for this specimen amounts to: CD45RA-negative fraction. The sequence links TRBV18 to TRBJ1-1, with the D segment identity uncertain. This sequence was found in a woman in her 30s in good health. In nucleotide form, the sequence is TGTGCCAGCTCACTCCACCGCTCCGCTTTCTTT. Protein translation: CASSLHRSAFF.